Following are 17 T cell receptor beta chains from one sample sequenced in a study of blood T cells in healthy people across ages. A second PCR, run for about 6 to 11 cycles, used a sample-barcoded 5' primer plus a J-beta primer mix. Each CDR3 protein gets one entry after TCRdb re-called the 5' RACE reads with MiXCR. The table records almost 1 million distinct CDR3 sequences, roughly 51% of them present only once. Sequencing was done on a sample of blood. These receptors were collected from a woman in her sixties or seventies in good health.

V gene TRBV11-2 combines with J gene TRBJ2-2, with TRBD2 as a possible D gene (7 bases). Germline V gene data show CDR1 as SGHAT and CDR2 as FQNNGV. V lost 5 bases to trimming and J lost 2 bases, with 18 bases between them. This CDR3 is built from 17 residues. CDR3 nucleotide sequence: TGTGCCAGCAGCCGAAGGGGGGGGACTTCTAACACCGGGGAGCTGTTTTTT. Amino acid sequence: CASSRRGGTSNTGELFF.

The chain combines TRBV10-3 with TRBJ2-5; 9 positions match TRBD1. TRBJ2-7 explains the end of the DNA better; the J call may be wrong. Germline loops: CDR1 ENHRY, CDR2 SYGVKD. The CDR3 loop spans 15 amino acids. The CDR3 DNA reads TGTGCCATCAGTGAGGGAGGGACAGGGTTCGCCGAGCAGTACTTC. It translates to CAISEGGTGFAEQYF.

This clonotype was seen ten or more times. CDR3 nucleotides: TGTGCCAGCAGCCCCCAGGGGAACTATGGCTACACCTTC. The encoded protein is CASSPQGNYGYTF. The V gene is TRBV7-9, the J gene TRBJ1-2, with D perhaps matching TRBD1 (6 bases). Trimming shortened V by 5 bases and J by 2 bases, and 9 bases separated the two germline ends. The CDR3 loop spans 13 amino acids. The V gene's germline CDR1 is SEHNR and CDR2 FQNEAQ (reference sequence).

This clonotype has a handful of counts. The CDR3 coding sequence is TGTGCCAGCAGCGCCCGGGACACTAGGTACGAGCAGTACTTC. This sequence encodes CASSARDTRYEQYF. The chain couples TRBV9 to TRBJ2-7; perhaps TRBD1 as D (6 bases). Germline CDR1 reads SGDLS; CDR2 reads YYNGEE. V dropped 3 bases and J dropped 4 bases, with 14 bases sitting between them. The CDR3 runs to 14 residues.

About this clonotype: The junction does not match germline at one end; this may be a read error. CDR3 sequence: CSARDQRGSSCEQYF. CDR3 coding DNA: TGCAGTGCTAGAGATCAGAGAGGGAGCTCCTGCGAGCAGTACTTC. The rearrangement links TRBV20-1 to TRBJ2-7; weak D call: TRBD2 (5 bases). The CDR3 totals 15 residues. CDR1 and CDR2 from the germline V gene are DFQATT and SNEGSKA (reference sequence).

The chain couples TRBV7-9 to TRBJ1-1; a possible D gene is TRBD1 (5 bases). This CDR3 region has 13 residues. Trimming took 0 bases from V and 6 from J, leaving 8 bases between them. Germline V gives CDR1 SEHNR, CDR2 FQNEAQ (reference sequence). CDR3 DNA sequence: TGTGCCAGCAGCTTAGCTTCGGGGGCTGAAGCTTTCTTT. Encoded protein: CASSLASGAEAFF. Complete variable domain (other parts from reference TRBV7-9 and TRBJ1-1): DTGVSQNPRHKITKRGQNVTFRCDPISEHNRLYWYRQTLGQGPEFLTYFQNEAQLEKSRLLSDRFSAERPKGSFSTLEIQRTEQGDSAMYLCASSLASGAEAFFGQGTRLTVV.

This chain connects TRBV9 to TRBJ2-7; D is possibly TRBD1 (6 bases). Germline loops: CDR1 SGDLS, CDR2 YYNGEE. This CDR3 has 15 amino acids. V was pared by 3 bases and J by 0 bases, with 13 bases between. For the CDR3, the DNA is TGTGCCAGCAGCGCGAGACAGGAAAACTCCTACGAGCAGTACTTC. This translates into CASSARQENSYEQYF.

This chain connects TRBV29-1 to TRBJ1-1; D remains ambiguous. The V gene's germline CDR1 is SQVTM and CDR2 ANQGSEA. V lost 3 bases and J 4 bases, leaving 9 bases between the germline ends. The CDR3 consists of 12 residues. The CDR3 sequence is CSVDGSTTEAFF. CDR3 in DNA: TGCAGCGTTGATGGGTCCACCACTGAAGCTTTCTTT.

A few counts support this clonotype. This chain links TRBV29-1 with TRBJ2-1, with D possibly matching TRBD2 (6 bases). Per the germline V gene, CDR1 is SQVTM and CDR2 is ANQGSEA. The V and J ends lost 6 bases and 9 bases respectively, with 21 bases between them. The CDR3 loop spans 14 amino acids. The CDR3 here is CSVKTTGDATEQFF. CDR3 nucleotide sequence: TGCAGCGTAAAAACAACGGGGGACGCCACTGAGCAGTTCTTC.

The rearrangement joins TRBV5-1 to TRBJ2-4, with 13 bases identical to TRBD2. The better agreement between TRBJ2-7 and the DNA end casts doubt on the J call. Looked up from germline, CDR1 is SGHRS and CDR2 is YFSETQ. CDR3 length: 15 amino acids. The CDR3 region is CASSWGLAGQSEQYF. CDR3 DNA: TGCGCCAGCAGCTGGGGACTAGCGGGACAGAGCGAGCAGTACTTC.

CDR3 region: CASSLDSVLVYEQYF. Here the CDR3 DNA reads TGTGCCAGCAGTCTCGATAGCGTGCTTGTCTACGAGCAGTACTTC. The rearrangement links TRBV6-2 or TRBV6-3 to TRBJ2-7, with a weak D call TRBD2 (5 bases). V shed 5 bases and J shed 3 bases, with 17 bases lying between them. The CDR3 loop spans 15 amino acids. CDR1 and CDR2 from the germline V gene are MNHEY and SVGEGT.

This chain uses TRBV7-9 with TRBJ2-1; D remains ambiguous. V lost 5 bases, J lost 6 bases, and 11 bases lay in between. CDR1 and CDR2 from the germline V gene are SEHNR and FQNEAQ (reference sequence). The CDR3 loop spans 13 amino acids. The CDR3, as DNA: TGTGCCAGCAGCCATTGGGATCCCAATGAGCAGTTCTTC. It encodes CASSHWDPNEQFF.

The chain employs TRBV4-3 and TRBJ1-5; D is unresolved. CDR3 size: 14 residues. Trimming left V 1 base short and J 5 bases short, with 9 bases between. Germline assignment: CDR1 LGHNA and CDR2 YSLEER. The CDR3 here is CASSQGGIDQPQHF. The CDR3 DNA sequence: TGCGCCAGCAGCCAAGGAGGGATTGATCAGCCCCAGCATTTT.

This chain joins TRBV29-1 and TRBJ2-7; 10 positions match TRBD1. V shed 6 bases and J 6 bases; nucleotides not matched to a gene: 14. Germline CDR1 SQVTM, CDR2 ANQGSEA. CDR3 length equals 15 residues. DNA for the CDR3: TGCAGCGTGGAGATCCGGGACAGGGGATCGGGCGAGCAGTACTTC. This encodes CSVEIRDRGSGEQYF.

In its sample, this clonotype was seen a few times. The V gene is TRBV15, the J gene TRBJ2-5, with D unresolved. Germline V lookup: CDR1 LNHNV, CDR2 YYDKDF (reference sequence). The CDR3 totals 15 residues. Trimming removed 0 bases at V and 0 bases at J, with 8 bases between. CDR3 sequence: CATSRDRQYQETQYF. The CDR3, as DNA: TGTGCCACCAGCAGAGATCGGCAGTACCAAGAGACCCAGTACTTC.

This clonotype has ten or more counts. The chain carries TRBV12-3 or TRBV12-4 and TRBJ2-3, with 11 bases matching TRBD2. The ends lost 8 bases at V and 6 bases at J; junction bases unmatched: 7. The CDR3 totals 14 residues. CDR3 residues: CASSPLAGADTQYF. DNA for the CDR3: TGTGCCAGCTCCCCACTAGCGGGAGCCGATACGCAGTATTTT.

This clonotype occurred many times. The chain has TRBV4-3 and TRBJ2-5; a weak D match, TRBD1 (6 bases). Germline CDR1 reads LGHNA; CDR2 reads YSLEER. The germline V and J ends were trimmed by 1 base and 7 bases, with 13 bases remaining between them. The CDR3 consists of 14 residues. The CDR3 coding sequence is TGCGCCAGCAGCCAAGGAGGGGGTGAGGGGACCCAGTACTTC. Protein: CASSQGGGEGTQYF.